This T cell receptor beta chain comes out of a study of cytomegalovirus exposure and HLA in healthy donors. Findings and caveats of the study: Among TCR beta chains, those listed as cytomegalovirus-associated numbered about 150.

Germline CDR1 and CDR2: LNHNV and YYDKDF (reference sequence). There are 16 residues in the CDR3. Losses at the gene ends were 3 bases for V and 4 bases for J; bases not matched to a gene: 5. On this clone: The antigen is undetermined.

Researchers ran the PCR with 60 Vbeta and 13 Jbeta primers. Sequencing used immunoSEQ multiplex PCR; TCRdb keeps in-frame clones, though not all of them. The sample consists of 150,000 to 200,000 clones, around 79% of them appearing once. This chain links TRBV15 with TRBJ2-2; TRBD1 agrees at 10 bases. The sequenced material came from PBMCs. This TCR was sampled from a male donor in good health and CMV-seropositive. The CDR3 reads CATSRGQGLGTGELFF. The CDR3 region has the DNA TGTGCCACCAGCAGGGGACAGGGGTTAGGCACCGGGGAGCTGTTTTTT. The whole variable domain, remainder taken from reference TRBV15 and TRBJ2-2, is DAMVIQNPRYQVTQFGKPVTLSCSQTLNHNVMYWYQQKSSQAPKLLFHYYDKDFNNEADTPDNFQSRRPNTSFCFLDIRSPGLGDTAMYLCATSRGQGLGTGELFFGEGSRLTVL.